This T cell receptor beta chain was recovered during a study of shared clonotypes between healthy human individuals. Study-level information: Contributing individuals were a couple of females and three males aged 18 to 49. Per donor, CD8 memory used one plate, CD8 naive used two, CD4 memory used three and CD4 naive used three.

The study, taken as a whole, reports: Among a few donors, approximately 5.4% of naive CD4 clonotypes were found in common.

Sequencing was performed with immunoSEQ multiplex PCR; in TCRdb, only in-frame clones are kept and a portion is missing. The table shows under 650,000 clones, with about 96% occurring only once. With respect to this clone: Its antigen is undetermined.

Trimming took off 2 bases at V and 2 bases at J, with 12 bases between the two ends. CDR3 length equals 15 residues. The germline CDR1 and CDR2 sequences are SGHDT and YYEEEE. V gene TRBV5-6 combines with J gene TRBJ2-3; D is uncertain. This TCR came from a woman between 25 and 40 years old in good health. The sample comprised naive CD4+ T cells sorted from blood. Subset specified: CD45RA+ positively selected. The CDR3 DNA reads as TGTGCCAGCAGCTTCGGGCCTACGACCACAGATACGCAGTATTTT. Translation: CASSFGPTTTDTQYF. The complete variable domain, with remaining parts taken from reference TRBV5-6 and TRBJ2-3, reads DAGVTQSPTHLIKTRGQQVTLRCSPKSGHDTVSWYQQALGQGPQFIFQYYEEEERQRGNFPDRFSGHQFPNYSSELNVNALLLGDSALYLCASSFGPTTTDTQYFGPGTRLTVL.